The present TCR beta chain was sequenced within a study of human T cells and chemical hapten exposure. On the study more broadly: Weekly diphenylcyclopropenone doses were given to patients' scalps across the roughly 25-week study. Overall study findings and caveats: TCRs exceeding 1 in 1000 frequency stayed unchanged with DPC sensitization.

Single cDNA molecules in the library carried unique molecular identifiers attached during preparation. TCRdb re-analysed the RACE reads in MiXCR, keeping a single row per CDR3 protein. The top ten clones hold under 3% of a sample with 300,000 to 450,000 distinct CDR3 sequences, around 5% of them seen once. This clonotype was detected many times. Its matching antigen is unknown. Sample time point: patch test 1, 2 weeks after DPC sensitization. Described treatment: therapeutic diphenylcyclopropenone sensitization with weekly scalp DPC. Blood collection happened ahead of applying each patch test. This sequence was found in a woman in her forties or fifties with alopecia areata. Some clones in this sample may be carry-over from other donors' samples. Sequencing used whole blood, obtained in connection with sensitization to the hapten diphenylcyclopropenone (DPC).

The CDR3 loop reads CASSYKTGDEQYF. In nucleotides, the CDR3 is TGTGCCAGCAGTTACAAGACAGGGGACGAGCAGTACTTC. The rearrangement uses TRBV6-5 and TRBJ2-7, with TRBD1 matching over 8 bases. This CDR3 region has 13 residues. CDR1 is MNHEY, CDR2 SVGAGI, per germline. Trimming took 2 bases from V and 5 from J; bases not matched to a gene: 2.